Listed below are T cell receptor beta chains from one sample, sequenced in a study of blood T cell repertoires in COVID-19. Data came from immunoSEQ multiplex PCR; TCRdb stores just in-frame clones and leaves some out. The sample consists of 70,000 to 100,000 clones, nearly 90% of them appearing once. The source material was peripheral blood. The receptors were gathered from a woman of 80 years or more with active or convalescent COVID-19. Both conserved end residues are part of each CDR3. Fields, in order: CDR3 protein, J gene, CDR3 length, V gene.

CDR3: CASSPDRVRSGYTF
J: TRBJ1-2
length: 14
V: TRBV9

CDR3: CASTRDRGVDGDGYTF
J: TRBJ1-2
length: 16
V: TRBV2

CDR3: CASSYPGSETQYF
J: TRBJ2-5
length: 13
V: TRBV6-5

CDR3: CASNKATGGWTEAFF
J: TRBJ1-1
length: 15
V: TRBV7-2

CDR3: CSASVSSYNEQFF
J: TRBJ2-1
length: 13
V: TRBV20-1

CDR3: CASSARDTGELFF
J: TRBJ2-2
length: 13
V: TRBV19

CDR3: CASSREEEMGYTF
J: TRBJ1-2
length: 13
V: TRBV2

CDR3: CSVEATGVTEAFF
J: TRBJ1-1
length: 13
V: TRBV29-1

CDR3: CASSRRDRQPYEQYF
J: TRBJ2-7
length: 15
V: TRBV5-5

CDR3: CAIAGTGTRQPQHF
J: TRBJ1-5
length: 14
V: TRBV10-3

CDR3: CASTAGTATEAFF
J: TRBJ1-1
length: 13
V: TRBV2

CDR3: CASSFTGKWNTEAFF
J: TRBJ1-1
length: 15
V: TRBV19

CDR3: CSASKGAVIETQYF
J: TRBJ2-5
length: 14
V: TRBV20-1

CDR3: CASSLQKTSGSWDTQYF
J: TRBJ2-3
length: 17
V: TRBV19

CDR3: CASNFGVGNEKLFF
J: TRBJ1-4
length: 14
V: TRBV5-1

CDR3: CASSSGSTIEQYF
J: TRBJ2-7
length: 13
V: TRBV7-9

CDR3: CASSRQGGGTGELFF
J: TRBJ2-2
length: 15
V: TRBV19

CDR3: CASSFHGENQPQHF
J: TRBJ1-5
length: 14
V: TRBV6-5

CDR3: CASSTQTESSYEQYF
J: TRBJ2-7
length: 15
V: TRBV2

CDR3: CASSLPTGGGFNEKLFF
J: TRBJ1-4
length: 17
V: TRBV28

CDR3: CASSWGLGTQYF
J: TRBJ2-5
length: 12
V: TRBV6-5

CDR3: CASSIVAGETHEQFF
J: TRBJ2-1
length: 15
V: TRBV19

CDR3: CASSKTGGGTGELFF
J: TRBJ2-2
length: 15
V: TRBV18

CDR3: CASSIGLVNDEQFF
J: TRBJ2-1
length: 14
V: TRBV19

CDR3: CSVERREKTDTQYF
J: TRBJ2-3
length: 14
V: TRBV29-1

CDR3: CASSSGQPQHF
J: TRBJ1-5
length: 11
V: TRBV19

CDR3: CASRVGGAGGGETQYF
J: TRBJ2-5
length: 16
V: TRBV2

CDR3: CASSLGQGRDEKLFF
J: TRBJ1-4
length: 15
V: TRBV5-6

CDR3: CASSVSGQGYEQYF
J: TRBJ2-7
length: 14
V: TRBV9

CDR3: CASSSAGRDTAFF
J: TRBJ1-1
length: 13
V: TRBV7-9

CDR3: CASSIPSGRFPETQYF
J: TRBJ2-5
length: 16
V: TRBV6-2/TRBV6-3

CDR3: CASSQDGLGGADSYEQYF
J: TRBJ2-7
length: 18
V: TRBV3-1/TRBV3-2

CDR3: CASSFRLYGYTF
J: TRBJ1-2
length: 12
V: TRBV28

CDR3: CAGRISGRRKYTDTQYF
J: TRBJ2-3
length: 17
V: TRBV28

CDR3: CATSPGTGSSEQYF
J: TRBJ2-7
length: 14
V: TRBV24-1

CDR3: CAISFGTSDSYEQYF
J: TRBJ2-7
length: 15
V: TRBV10-3

CDR3: CATSRESALRPDSPFRDEQFF
J: TRBJ2-1
length: 21
V: TRBV15

CDR3: CASSRDRGPHEQYF
J: TRBJ2-7
length: 14
V: TRBV7-8

CDR3: CASSSPTSGSNNEQFF
J: TRBJ2-1
length: 16
V: TRBV25-1

CDR3: CASSRQGSDNQPQHF
J: TRBJ1-5
length: 15
V: TRBV6-5

CDR3: CASSGQTNTEAFF
J: TRBJ1-1
length: 13
V: TRBV10-1

CDR3: CASGGRGYEQYF
J: TRBJ2-7
length: 12
V: TRBV28

CDR3: CASITRDRGLDTQYF
J: TRBJ2-3
length: 15
V: TRBV27

CDR3: CASSLAVGLDGEQFF
J: TRBJ2-1
length: 15
V: TRBV5-4

CDR3: CATEDRGIGTEQFF
J: TRBJ2-1
length: 14
V: TRBV6-5

CDR3: CASSERLAGGYNEQFF
J: TRBJ2-1
length: 16
V: TRBV27

CDR3: CASSYTGSRSYEQYF
J: TRBJ2-7
length: 15
V: TRBV6-2/TRBV6-3

CDR3: CASSINFRQPQHF
J: TRBJ1-5
length: 13
V: TRBV2

CDR3: CASSSQESWAISYNEQFF
J: TRBJ2-1
length: 18
V: TRBV5-4